The sequence of this T cell receptor (beta chain) was determined in a study of T cells in Graves' hyperthyroidism and ophthalmopathy. Across the whole study: Specimen type is peripheral blood, collected at initial diagnosis prior to any treatment.

Researchers took RNA transcripts and amplified the TCR beta CDR3 regions from them. HTBI primers were employed in a first-round RT-PCR of the TCR CDR3. TCRdb passed the multiplex PCR reads through MiXCR, listing each CDR3 protein once. The sample contains some 620,000 distinct CDR3 sequences, 15% to 20% of which appear only once. Study-level points and caveats: Median prediction lead before ophthalmopathy onset was 6.5 months with the model.

This clonotype was seen repeatedly, ten times or more. Its antigen is as yet unknown. This CDR3 has 13 residues. The V gene lost 5 bases and the J gene lost 4 bases, with 14 bases spanning the gap. CDR1 is DFQATT and CDR2 is SNEGSKA in the germline V gene (reference sequence). Clinical symptoms, serum thyroxine, TRAb, thyroid ultrasound and orbital computed tomography established diagnosis. The receptor's source is a woman aged 25 to 39 with Graves' hyperthyroidism. The rearrangement links TRBV20-1 to TRBJ1-1; D not resolved. The source material was blood. CDR3 loop: CSASGSPFTEAFF. The CDR3 bases are TGCAGTGCTTCGGGGAGCCCTTTCACTGAAGCTTTCTTT.